The present TCR beta chain was sequenced within a study of coeliac disease. Overall study: Coeliac patients had newly diagnosed active disease, refractory type I disease, or gluten-free diet control. Study-level results: TRB repertoires were largely private, with most amino acid sequences found in only one sample. Lamina propria and intraepithelial cell fractions may contain each other's cells. Lower clonality than controls marked TRB and TRG repertoires from active celiac intraepithelial and lamina propria samples.

Germline-derived CDR1 and CDR2 are SGHTA and FQGTGA. The CDR3 extends over 15 amino acids. J lost 4 bases, V lost 2 bases, and 6 bases had no gene match. TCRdb keeps only in-frame clones here, not all; method: immunoSEQ multiplex PCR. Among over 3,000 clones listed, 60% to 80% were seen once. This clone was seen a single time. The antigen remains undetermined. The specimen sequenced was intraepithelial lymphocytes from the gut. The sequence was obtained from a man in his thirties or forties with celiac disease. This chain uses TRBV7-3 with TRBJ2-5, with 8 bases that match TRBD1. This chain's CDR3 is CASSLSAGGSETQYF. DNA for the CDR3: TGTGCCAGCAGCTTATCGGCAGGGGGCTCAGAGACCCAGTACTTC. Using reference TRBV7-3 and TRBJ2-5 for the parts outside the CDR3, the full variable domain is GAGVSQTPSNKVTEKGKYVELRCDPISGHTALYWYRQSLGQGPEFLIYFQGTGAADDSGLPNDRFFAVRPEGSVSTLKIQRTERGDSAVYLCASSLSAGGSETQYFGPGTRLLVL.